Sequencing of this TCR beta chain was carried out in a study of T cells after yellow fever vaccination. Whole-study context: SMART-Seq v4 Ultra Low Input prepared the low-cell-number fractions. General study results and limits: Reappearance after the booster was observed for most primary-vaccination clones (around 96% CD4, about 85% CD8).

Germline V gene data show CDR1 as MNHEY and CDR2 as SVGEGT. The CDR3 length is 19 residues. V shed 6 bases and J shed 5 bases, with 29 bases lying between them. TCRdb itself ran the 5' RACE reads through MiXCR, one entry per CDR3 protein. In the table there are tens of thousands of distinct CDR3 sequences, 6.5% to 9% of which are singletons. In its sample, this clonotype was seen many times. As yet, its antigen is unknown. The clonotype comes from a man aged 25 to 40 who received the YFV17D yellow fever vaccine. V and J are TRBV6-2 or TRBV6-3 and TRBJ2-1, with D unclear. The source material was CD8+ T cells sorted from PBMCs, sampled 15 days after the yellow fever booster vaccination. CDR3 sequence: CASRYLPRFTADLHNEQFF. For the CDR3, the DNA is TGTGCCAGCAGATACCTCCCGCGATTCACGGCAGACCTTCACAATGAGCAGTTCTTC.